The text below deals with one TCR beta chain. Its antigen is as yet unknown. This record comes from a study of CD4+ T cells in melanoma. General observations from the study: Diverse differentiation states were reported for melanoma neoantigen-specific CD4+ T cells. CD8+ T cell, macrophage and B cell function reportedly correlated with neoantigen-specific CD4+ T cells.

TCRdb's table, derived via immunoSEQ multiplex PCR, lists solely in-frame clones and lacks some. Of 20,000 to 25,000 clones listed, around 80% are singletons. The clonotype originates from a human donor with melanoma.

The CDR3 DNA is TGTGCCAGCAGCCAAGGGGGGACTAGTTCCGGCGGGGAGCTGTTTTTT. This encodes CASSQGGTSSGGELFF. The genes are TRBV4-2 and TRBJ2-2, with 8 bases fitting TRBD2. Germline values: CDR1 LGHNA, CDR2 YNFKEQ. V shed 1 base and J 7 bases; nucleotides not matched to a gene: 8. The CDR3 is made up of 16 amino acids.